This T cell receptor (beta chain) emerged from a study of blood T cell repertoires in COVID-19. Turning to the study itself: Donors in the United States, Italy and Spain gave samples during acute or convalescent COVID-19. Sample material is recorded as cDNA or gDNA derived from T cells, B-cell-depleted T cells, or PBMCs.

In the original workflow: Estimates of nucleated cell counts were drawn from the amplification of reference gene primers. The data were produced by immunoSEQ multiplex PCR, yet TCRdb's version contains in-frame clones alone and is incomplete. V and J calls and clone size follow that table, whereas D and trimming were derived from the DNA. This repertoire shows 25,000 to 35,000 clones, around 90% found once; its top ten account for around 0.55%. CDR1 SEHNR and CDR2 FQNEAQ come from the germline V gene (reference sequence). Trimming stripped 2 bases from V and 12 bases from J, with 22 bases between. The CDR3 loop spans 16 amino acids.

Sequenced input: peripheral blood. This chain uses TRBV7-9 with TRBJ1-4, with a weak D call TRBD1 (6 bases). This TCR derives from a woman in her thirties or forties with active or convalescent COVID-19. This chain's CDR3 is CASSLLYELEAGELFF. The CDR3 nucleotides read TGTGCCAGCAGCTTACTCTATGAATTAGAGGCAGGGGAACTGTTTTTT.